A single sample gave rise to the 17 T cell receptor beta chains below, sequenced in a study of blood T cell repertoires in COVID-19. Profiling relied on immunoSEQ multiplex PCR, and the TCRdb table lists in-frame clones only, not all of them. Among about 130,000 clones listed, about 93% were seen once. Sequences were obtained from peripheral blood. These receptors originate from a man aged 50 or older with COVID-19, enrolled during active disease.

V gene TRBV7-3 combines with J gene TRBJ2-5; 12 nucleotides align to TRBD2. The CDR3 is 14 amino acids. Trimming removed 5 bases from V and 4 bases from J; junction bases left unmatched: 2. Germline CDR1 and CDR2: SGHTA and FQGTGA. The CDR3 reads CASSLAGGLETQYF. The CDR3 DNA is TGTGCCAGCAGCCTAGCGGGAGGGCTAGAGACCCAGTACTTC.

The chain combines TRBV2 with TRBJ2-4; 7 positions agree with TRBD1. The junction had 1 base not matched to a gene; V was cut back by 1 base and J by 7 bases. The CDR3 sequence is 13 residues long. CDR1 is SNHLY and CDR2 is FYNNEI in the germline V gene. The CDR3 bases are TGTGCCAGCAGTGAAGACAGGGGCAACATTCAGTACTTC. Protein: CASSEDRGNIQYF.

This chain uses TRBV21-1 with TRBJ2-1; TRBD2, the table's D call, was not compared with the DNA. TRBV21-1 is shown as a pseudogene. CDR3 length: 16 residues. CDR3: CASSPQRGSSYNEQFF. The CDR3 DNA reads TGTGCCAGCAGCCCCCAACGGGGGAGCTCCTACAATGAGCAGTTCTTC.

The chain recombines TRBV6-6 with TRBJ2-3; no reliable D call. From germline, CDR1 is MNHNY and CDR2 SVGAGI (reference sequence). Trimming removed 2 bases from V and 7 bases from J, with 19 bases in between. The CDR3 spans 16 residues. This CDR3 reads CASSYGGVRISNTQYF. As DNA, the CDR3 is TGTGCCAGCAGTTACGGTGGAGTGAGGATTTCGAATACGCAGTATTTT.

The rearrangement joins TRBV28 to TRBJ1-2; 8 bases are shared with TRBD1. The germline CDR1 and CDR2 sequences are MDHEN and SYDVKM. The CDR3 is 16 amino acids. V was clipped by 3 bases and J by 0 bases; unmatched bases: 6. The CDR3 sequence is CASSLIGTGANYGYTF. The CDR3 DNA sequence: TGTGCCAGCAGTTTGATTGGGACAGGAGCTAACTATGGCTACACCTTC.

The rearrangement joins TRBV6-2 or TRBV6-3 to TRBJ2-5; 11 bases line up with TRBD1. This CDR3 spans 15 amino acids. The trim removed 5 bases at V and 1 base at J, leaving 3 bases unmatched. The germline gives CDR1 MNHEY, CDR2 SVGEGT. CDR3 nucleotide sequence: TGTGCCAGCAGTCCCGGGACAGGGGGCCAAGAGACCCAGTACTTC. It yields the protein CASSPGTGGQETQYF.

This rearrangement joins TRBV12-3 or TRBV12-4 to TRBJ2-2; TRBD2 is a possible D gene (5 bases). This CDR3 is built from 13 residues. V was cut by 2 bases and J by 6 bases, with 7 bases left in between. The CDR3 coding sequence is TGTGCCAGCAGTTTACTAGCTTCCGGGGAGCTGTTTTTT. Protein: CASSLLASGELFF.

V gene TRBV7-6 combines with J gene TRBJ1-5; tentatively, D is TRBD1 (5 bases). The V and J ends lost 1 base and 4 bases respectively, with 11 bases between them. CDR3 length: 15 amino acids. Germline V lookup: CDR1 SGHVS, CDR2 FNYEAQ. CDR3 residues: CASSLGGGGNQPQHF. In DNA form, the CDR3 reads TGTGCCAGCAGCTTAGGCGGCGGGGGAAATCAGCCCCAGCATTTT.

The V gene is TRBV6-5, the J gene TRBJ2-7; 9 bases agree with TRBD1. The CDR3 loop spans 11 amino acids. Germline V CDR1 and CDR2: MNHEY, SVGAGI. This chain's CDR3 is CASSFGDRAFV. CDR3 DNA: TGTGCCAGCAGTTTCGGGGACAGGGCCTTCGTC.

CDR3 coding DNA: TGTGCCAGCAGCTTGGGCAACTCCTACGAGCAGTACTTC. It codes for CASSLGNSYEQYF. The J gene is TRBJ2-7, the V gene TRBV11-2; D gene ambiguous. This CDR3 is 13 amino acids long. CDR1 and CDR2 from the germline V gene are SGHAT and FQNNGV. Between the trimmed V and J ends, which lost 3 bases and 0 bases, there was a span of 6 bases. Variable domain in full (rest from reference TRBV11-2 and TRBJ2-7): EAGVAQSPRYKIIEKRQSVAFWCNPISGHATLYWYQQILGQGPKLLIQFQNNGVVDDSQLPKDRFSAERLKGVDSTLKIQPAKLEDSAVYLCASSLGNSYEQYFGPGTRLTVT.

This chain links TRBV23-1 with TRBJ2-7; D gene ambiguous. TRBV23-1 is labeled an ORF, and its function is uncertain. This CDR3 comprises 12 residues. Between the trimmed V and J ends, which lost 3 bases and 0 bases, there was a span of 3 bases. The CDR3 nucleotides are TGCGCCAGCAGTCACCTCTCCTACGAGCAGTACTTC. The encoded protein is CASSHLSYEQYF.

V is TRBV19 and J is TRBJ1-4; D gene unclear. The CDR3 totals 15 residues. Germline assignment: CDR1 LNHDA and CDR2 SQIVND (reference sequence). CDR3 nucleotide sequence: TGTGAGCCGCTGCCTCCGCCGACAACTAATGAAAAACTGTTTTTT. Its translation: CEPLPPPTTNEKLFF.

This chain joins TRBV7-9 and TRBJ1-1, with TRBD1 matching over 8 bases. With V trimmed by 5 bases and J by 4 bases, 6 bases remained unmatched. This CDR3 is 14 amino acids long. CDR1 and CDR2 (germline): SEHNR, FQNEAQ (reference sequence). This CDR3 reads CASSLTQGVTEAFF. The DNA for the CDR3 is TGTGCCAGCAGCCTCACACAGGGGGTCACTGAAGCTTTCTTT.

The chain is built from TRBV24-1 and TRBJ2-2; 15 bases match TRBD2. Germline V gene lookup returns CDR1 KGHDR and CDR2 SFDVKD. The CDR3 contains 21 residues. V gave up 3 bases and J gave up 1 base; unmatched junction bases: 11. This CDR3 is CATSDSWLGLAGGVNTGELFF. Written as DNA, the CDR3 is TGTGCCACCAGTGATAGCTGGTTGGGACTAGCGGGAGGCGTGAACACCGGGGAGCTGTTTTTT.

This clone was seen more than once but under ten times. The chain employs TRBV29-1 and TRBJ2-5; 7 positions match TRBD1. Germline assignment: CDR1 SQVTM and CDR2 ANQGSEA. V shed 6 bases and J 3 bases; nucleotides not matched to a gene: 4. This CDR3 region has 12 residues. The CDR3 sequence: CSVSQGEETQYF. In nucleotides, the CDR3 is TGCAGCGTCTCCCAGGGGGAAGAGACCCAGTACTTC. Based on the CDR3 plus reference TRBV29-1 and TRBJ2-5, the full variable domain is SAVISQKPSRDICQRGTSLTIQCQVDSQVTMMFWYRQQPGQSLTLIATANQGSEATYESGFVIDKFPISRPNLTFSTLTVSNMSPEDSSIYLCSVSQGEETQYFGPGTRLLVL.

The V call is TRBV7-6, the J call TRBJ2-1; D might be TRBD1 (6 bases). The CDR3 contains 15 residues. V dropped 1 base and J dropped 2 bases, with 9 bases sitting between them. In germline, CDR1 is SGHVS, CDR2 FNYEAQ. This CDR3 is CASSLGQATYNEQFF. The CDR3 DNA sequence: TGTGCCAGCAGCTTAGGACAGGCCACCTACAATGAGCAGTTCTTC.

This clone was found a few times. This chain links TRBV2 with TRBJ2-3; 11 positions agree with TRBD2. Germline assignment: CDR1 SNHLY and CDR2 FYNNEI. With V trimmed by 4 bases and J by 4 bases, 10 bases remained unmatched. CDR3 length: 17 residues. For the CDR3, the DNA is TGTGCCAGCAGTGCGGCGGTAGCGGGAGGGCCAGCAGATACGCAGTATTTT. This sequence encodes CASSAAVAGGPADTQYF.